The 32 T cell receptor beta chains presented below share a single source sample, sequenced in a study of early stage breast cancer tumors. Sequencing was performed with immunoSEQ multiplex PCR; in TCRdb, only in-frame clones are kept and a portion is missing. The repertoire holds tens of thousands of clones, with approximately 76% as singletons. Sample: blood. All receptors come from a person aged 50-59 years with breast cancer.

CDR3 bases: TGTGCCAGCAGTGCCGGGATAGTTAGTACAGATACGCAGTATTTT. This encodes CASSAGIVSTDTQYF. V usage is TRBV2 and J usage is TRBJ2-3, with D possibly TRBD2 on 5 matching bases. Per germline, CDR1 SNHLY and CDR2 FYNNEI. This CDR3 is 15 amino acids long. Trimming stripped 4 bases from V and 3 bases from J, with 14 bases between.

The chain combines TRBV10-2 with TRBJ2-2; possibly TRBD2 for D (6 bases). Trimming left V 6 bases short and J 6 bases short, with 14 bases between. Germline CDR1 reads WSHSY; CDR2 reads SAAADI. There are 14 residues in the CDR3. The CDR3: CASSGHGGAGELFF. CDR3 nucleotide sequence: TGCGCCAGCAGCGGCCATGGAGGGGCCGGGGAGCTGTTTTTT.

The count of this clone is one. The CDR3 here is CASSVRQGETQYF. Written as DNA, the CDR3 is TGTGCCAGCAGCGTACGACAGGGGGAGACCCAGTACTTC. This sequence joins TRBV9 and TRBJ2-5, with 8 bases aligning to TRBD1. V was clipped by 1 base and J by 5 bases; unmatched bases: 1. There are 13 residues in the CDR3. Germline V gives CDR1 SGDLS, CDR2 YYNGEE.

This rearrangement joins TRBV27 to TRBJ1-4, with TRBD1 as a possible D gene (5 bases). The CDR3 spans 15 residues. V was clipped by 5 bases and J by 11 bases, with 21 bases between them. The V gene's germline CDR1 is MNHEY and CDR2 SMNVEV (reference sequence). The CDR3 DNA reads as TGTGCCAGCAGTCCTAGTCAGGGCCAGTTTTGGAAACTGTTTTTT. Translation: CASSPSQGQFWKLFF.

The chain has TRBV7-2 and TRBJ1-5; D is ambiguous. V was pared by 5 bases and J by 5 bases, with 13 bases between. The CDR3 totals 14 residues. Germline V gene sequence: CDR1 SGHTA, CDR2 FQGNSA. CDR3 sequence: CASSRHPADQPQHF. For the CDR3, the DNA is TGTGCCAGCAGCAGGCACCCAGCGGATCAGCCCCAGCATTTT.

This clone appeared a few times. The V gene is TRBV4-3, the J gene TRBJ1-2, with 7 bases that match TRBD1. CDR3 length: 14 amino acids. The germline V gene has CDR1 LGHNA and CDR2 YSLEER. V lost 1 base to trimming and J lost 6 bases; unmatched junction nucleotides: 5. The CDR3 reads CASSQGDREHGYTF. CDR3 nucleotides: TGCGCCAGCAGCCAAGGGGACAGAGAACATGGCTACACCTTC.

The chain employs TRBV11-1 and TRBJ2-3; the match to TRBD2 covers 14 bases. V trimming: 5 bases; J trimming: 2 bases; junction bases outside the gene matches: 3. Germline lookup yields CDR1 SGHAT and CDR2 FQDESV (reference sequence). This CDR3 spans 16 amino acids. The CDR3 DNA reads TGTGCCAGCAGCCGGACTAGCGGGAGGCCCACAGATACGCAGTATTTT. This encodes CASSRTSGRPTDTQYF.

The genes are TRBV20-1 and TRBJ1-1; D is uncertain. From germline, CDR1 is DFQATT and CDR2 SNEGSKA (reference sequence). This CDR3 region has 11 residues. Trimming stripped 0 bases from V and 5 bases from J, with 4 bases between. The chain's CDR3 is CSAREGTEAFF. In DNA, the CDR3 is TGCAGTGCTAGAGAAGGGACTGAAGCTTTCTTT.

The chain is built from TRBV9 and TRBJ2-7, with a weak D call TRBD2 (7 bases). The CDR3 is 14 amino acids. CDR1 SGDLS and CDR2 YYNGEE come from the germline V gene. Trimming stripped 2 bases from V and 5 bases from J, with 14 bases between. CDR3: CASSVGGQGHEQYF. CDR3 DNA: TGTGCCAGCAGCGTCGGGGGGCAGGGCCACGAGCAGTACTTC.

CDR3 sequence: CASSPLGGPSEQFF. In nucleotides, the CDR3 is TGTGCCAGCAGCCCGCTCGGAGGGCCAAGTGAGCAGTTCTTC. V gene TRBV11-2 combines with J gene TRBJ2-1; D possibly corresponds to TRBD2 (6 bases). With 5 bases removed from V and 9 bases from J, the gap between germline ends came to 17 bases. The length of the CDR3 is 14 residues. CDR1 and CDR2 (germline): SGHAT, FQNNGV.

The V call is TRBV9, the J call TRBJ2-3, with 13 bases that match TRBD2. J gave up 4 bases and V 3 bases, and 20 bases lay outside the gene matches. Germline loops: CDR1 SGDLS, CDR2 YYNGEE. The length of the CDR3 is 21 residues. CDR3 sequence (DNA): TGTGCCAGCAGCGCGCCAATAGGGGGCGGACTAGCGGGAGAATGGGCAGATACGCAGTATTTT. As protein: CASSAPIGGGLAGEWADTQYF.

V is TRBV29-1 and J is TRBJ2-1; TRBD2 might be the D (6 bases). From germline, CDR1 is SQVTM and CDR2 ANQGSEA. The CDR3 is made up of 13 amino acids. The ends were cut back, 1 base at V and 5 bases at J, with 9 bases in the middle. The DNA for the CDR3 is TGCAGCGTTGAAGGGACTACGAACAATGAGCAGTTCTTC. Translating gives CSVEGTTNNEQFF.

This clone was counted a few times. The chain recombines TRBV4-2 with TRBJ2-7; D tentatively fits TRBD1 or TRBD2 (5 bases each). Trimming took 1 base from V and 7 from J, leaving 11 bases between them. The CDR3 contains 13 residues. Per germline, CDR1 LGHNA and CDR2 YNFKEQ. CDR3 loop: CASSQGGTGEQYF. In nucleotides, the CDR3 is TGTGCCAGCAGCCAAGGTGGGACGGGGGAGCAGTACTTC.

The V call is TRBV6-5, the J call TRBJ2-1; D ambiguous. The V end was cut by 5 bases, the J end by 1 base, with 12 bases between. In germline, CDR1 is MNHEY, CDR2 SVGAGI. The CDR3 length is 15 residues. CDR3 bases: TGTGCCAGCAGTCCCACCAGCCCGTCCTACAATGAGCAGTTCTTC. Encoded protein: CASSPTSPSYNEQFF.

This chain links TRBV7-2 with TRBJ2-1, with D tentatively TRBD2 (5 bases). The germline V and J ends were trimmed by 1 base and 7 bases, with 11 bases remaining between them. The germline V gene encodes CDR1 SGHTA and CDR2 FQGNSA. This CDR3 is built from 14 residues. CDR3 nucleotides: TGTGCCAGCAGCTTAGGTGGGAGTTATAATGAGCAGTTCTTC. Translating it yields CASSLGGSYNEQFF. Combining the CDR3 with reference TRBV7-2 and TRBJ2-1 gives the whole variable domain GAGVSQSPSNKVTEKGKDVELRCDPISGHTALYWYRQSLGQGLEFLIYFQGNSAPDKSGLPSDRFSAERTGGSVSTLTIQRTQQEDSAVYLCASSLGGSYNEQFFGPGTRLTVL.

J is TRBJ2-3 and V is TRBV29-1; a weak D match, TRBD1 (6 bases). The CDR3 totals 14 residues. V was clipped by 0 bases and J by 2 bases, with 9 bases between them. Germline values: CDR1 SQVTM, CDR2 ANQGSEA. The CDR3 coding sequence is TGCAGCGTTGAAGATGCAGGGGCCACAGATACGCAGTATTTT. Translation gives CSVEDAGATDTQYF.

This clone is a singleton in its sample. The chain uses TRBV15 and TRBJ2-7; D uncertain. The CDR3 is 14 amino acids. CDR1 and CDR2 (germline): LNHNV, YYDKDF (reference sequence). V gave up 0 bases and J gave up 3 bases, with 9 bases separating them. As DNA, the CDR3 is TGTGCCACCAGCAGAGAAAAAGGGATCTACGAGCAGTACTTC. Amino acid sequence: CATSREKGIYEQYF.

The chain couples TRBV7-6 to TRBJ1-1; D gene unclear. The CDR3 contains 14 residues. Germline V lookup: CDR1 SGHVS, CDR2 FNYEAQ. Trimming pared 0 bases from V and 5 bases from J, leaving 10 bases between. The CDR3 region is CASSLARAQTEAFF. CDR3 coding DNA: TGTGCCAGCAGCTTAGCGCGGGCCCAAACTGAAGCTTTCTTT.

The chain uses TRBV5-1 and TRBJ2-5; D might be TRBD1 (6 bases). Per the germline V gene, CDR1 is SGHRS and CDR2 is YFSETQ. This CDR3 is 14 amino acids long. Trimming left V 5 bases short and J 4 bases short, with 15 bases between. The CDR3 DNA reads TGCGCCAGCAGAGAAGGACAGACTTTAGAGACCCAGTACTTC. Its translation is CASREGQTLETQYF. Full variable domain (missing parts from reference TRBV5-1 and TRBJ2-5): KAGVTQTPRYLIKTRGQQVTLSCSPISGHRSVSWYQQTPGQGLQFLFEYFSETQRNKGNFPGRFSGRQFSNSRSEMNVSTLELGDSALYLCASREGQTLETQYFGPGTRLLVL.

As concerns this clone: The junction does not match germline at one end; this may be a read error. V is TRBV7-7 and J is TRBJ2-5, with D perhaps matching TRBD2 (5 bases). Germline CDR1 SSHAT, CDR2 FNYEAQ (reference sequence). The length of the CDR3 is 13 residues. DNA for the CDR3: TGTGCTAGCAGCCGAAGCGGTACAGAGACCCAGTACTTC. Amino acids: CASSRSGTETQYF. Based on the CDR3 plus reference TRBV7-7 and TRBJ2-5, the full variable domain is GAGVSQSPRYKVTKRGQDVTLRCDPISSHATLYWYQQALGQGPEFLTYFNYEAQPDKSGLPSDRFSAERPEGSISTLTIQRTEQRDSAMYRCASSRSGTETQYFGPGTRLLVL.

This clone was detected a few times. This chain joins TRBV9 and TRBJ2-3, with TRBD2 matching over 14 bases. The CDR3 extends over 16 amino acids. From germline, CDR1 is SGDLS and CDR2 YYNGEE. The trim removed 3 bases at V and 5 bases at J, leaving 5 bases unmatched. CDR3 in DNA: TGTGCCAGCAGCGCGACTAGCGGGAGGGGAGGAGATACGCAGTATTTT. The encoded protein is CASSATSGRGGDTQYF.

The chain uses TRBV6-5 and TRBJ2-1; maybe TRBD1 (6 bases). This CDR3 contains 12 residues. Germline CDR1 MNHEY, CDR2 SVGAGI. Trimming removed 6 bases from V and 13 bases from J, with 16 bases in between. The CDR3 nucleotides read TGTGCCAGCAGGGCCCACAGGGAACCCCAGTTCTTC. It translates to CASRAHREPQFF.

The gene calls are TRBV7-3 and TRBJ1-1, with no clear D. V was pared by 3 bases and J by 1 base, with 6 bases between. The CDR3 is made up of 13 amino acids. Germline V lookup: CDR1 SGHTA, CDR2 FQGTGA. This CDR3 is CASSFYPNTEAFF. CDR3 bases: TGTGCCAGCAGCTTTTACCCGAACACTGAAGCTTTCTTT. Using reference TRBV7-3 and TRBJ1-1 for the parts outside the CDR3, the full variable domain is GAGVSQTPSNKVTEKGKYVELRCDPISGHTALYWYRQSLGQGPEFLIYFQGTGAADDSGLPNDRFFAVRPEGSVSTLKIQRTERGDSAVYLCASSFYPNTEAFFGQGTRLTVV.

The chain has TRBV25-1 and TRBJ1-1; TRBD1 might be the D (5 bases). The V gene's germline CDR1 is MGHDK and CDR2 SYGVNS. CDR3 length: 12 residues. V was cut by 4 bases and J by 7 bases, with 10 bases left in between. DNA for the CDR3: TGTGCCAGCAGTGGAGGGACTCGTGAAGCTTTCTTT. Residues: CASSGGTREAFF.

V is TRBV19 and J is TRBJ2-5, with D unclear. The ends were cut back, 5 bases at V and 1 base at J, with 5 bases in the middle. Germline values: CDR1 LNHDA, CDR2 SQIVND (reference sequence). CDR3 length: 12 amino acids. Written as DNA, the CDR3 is TGTGCCAGTAGTTACACCCAAGAGACCCAGTACTTC. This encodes CASSYTQETQYF.

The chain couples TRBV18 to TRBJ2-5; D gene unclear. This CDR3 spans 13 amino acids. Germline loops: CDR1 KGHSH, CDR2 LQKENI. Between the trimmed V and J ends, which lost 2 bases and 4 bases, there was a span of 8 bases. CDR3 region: CASSPFQRETQYF. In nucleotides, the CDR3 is TGTGCCAGCTCACCATTCCAACGAGAGACCCAGTACTTC.

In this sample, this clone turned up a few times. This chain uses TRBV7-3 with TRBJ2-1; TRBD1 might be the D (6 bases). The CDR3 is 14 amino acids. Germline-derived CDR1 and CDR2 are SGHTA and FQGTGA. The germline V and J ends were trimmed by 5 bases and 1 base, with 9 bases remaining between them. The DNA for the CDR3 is TGTGCCAGCAGCCCCCAGGGGTCCTACAATGAGCAGTTCTTC. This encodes CASSPQGSYNEQFF.

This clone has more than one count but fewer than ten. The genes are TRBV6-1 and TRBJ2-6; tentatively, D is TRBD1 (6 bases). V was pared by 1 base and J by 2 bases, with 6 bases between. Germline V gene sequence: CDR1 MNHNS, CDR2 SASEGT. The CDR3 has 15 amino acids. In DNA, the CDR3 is TGTGCCAGCAGTGAAGAGGGGGCTGGGGCCAACGTCCTGACTTTC. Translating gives CASSEEGAGANVLTF.

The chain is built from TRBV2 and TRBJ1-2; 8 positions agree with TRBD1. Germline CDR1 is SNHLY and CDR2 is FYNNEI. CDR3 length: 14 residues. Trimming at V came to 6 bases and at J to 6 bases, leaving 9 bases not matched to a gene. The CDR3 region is CASSPQGAVNGYTF. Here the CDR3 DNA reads TGTGCCAGCAGCCCCCAGGGGGCAGTAAATGGCTACACCTTC.

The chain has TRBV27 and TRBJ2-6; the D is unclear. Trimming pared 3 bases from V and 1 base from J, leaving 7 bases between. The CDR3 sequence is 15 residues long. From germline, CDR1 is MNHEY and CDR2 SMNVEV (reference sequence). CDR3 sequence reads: CASSFRSSGANVLTF. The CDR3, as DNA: TGTGCCAGCAGTTTTAGGTCATCTGGGGCCAACGTCCTGACTTTC.

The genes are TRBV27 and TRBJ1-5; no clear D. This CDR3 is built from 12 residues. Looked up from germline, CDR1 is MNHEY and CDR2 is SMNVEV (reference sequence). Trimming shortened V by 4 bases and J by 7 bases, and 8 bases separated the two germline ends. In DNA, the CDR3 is TGTGCCAGCAGTTATCAGAACCAGCCCCAGCATTTT. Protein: CASSYQNQPQHF.

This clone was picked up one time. This chain's CDR3 is CASSLRGLSTDTQYF. In DNA form, the CDR3 reads TGTGCCAGCAGCTTACGCGGACTGAGCACAGATACGCAGTATTTT. V is TRBV7-2 and J is TRBJ2-3, with D possibly TRBD2 on 5 matching bases. Trimming took off 2 bases at V and 0 bases at J, with 9 bases between the two ends. CDR3 size: 15 residues. Germline CDR1 reads SGHTA; CDR2 reads FQGNSA.